This T cell receptor (beta chain) was found in a study of cytomegalovirus exposure and HLA in healthy donors. Study outcomes and limitations: It was shown in a later analysis that HLA-associated TCR beta chains were more clonally expanded than other, equally common chains. Later, TCR association rates were found to vary by HLA locus, highest for DRB1 and lowest for HLA-C. It has been reported that TCR beta sequences accurately predicted the HLA-A and HLA-B alleles of most subjects. Altogether, 164 TCR beta chains were recorded as cytomegalovirus-associated.

V lost 4 bases to trimming and J lost 4 bases, with 16 bases between them. The germline CDR1 and CDR2 sequences are LGHNT and FRNRAP. CDR3 length equals 15 residues. This clone was picked up one time. The target antigen is unknown. Use of 60 Vbeta and 13 Jbeta primers characterized the PCR. The assay was immunoSEQ multiplex PCR, and TCRdb's table has in-frame clones only and misses some. The table includes some 150,000 clones, about 79% detected once. V and J are TRBV12-5 and TRBJ1-1, with D maybe TRBD1 (6 bases). The clonotype comes from a male donor in good health and CMV-seronegative. Sequenced input: PBMCs. The DNA for the CDR3 is TGTGCTAGTGGTTCCCCCCCAACAGGGCCCACTGAAGCTTTCTTT. The encoded protein is CASGSPPTGPTEAFF.